This T cell receptor beta chain was found in a study of blood T cell repertoires in COVID-19. Looking at the study overall: Researchers got acute and convalescent COVID-19 samples from the United States, Italy and Spain. T cells, B-cell-depleted T cells, or PBMCs provided the cDNA or gDNA that served as material.

Original methodology: Amplification from reference gene primers served as the basis for estimated nucleated cell counts. The table came from immunoSEQ multiplex PCR; TCRdb's copy has only in-frame clones and leaves some out. The V and J calls and the clone size are those of that table, but D and trimming were determined from the DNA. The sample yields roughly 460,000 clones, about 90% seen once. Germline CDR1 and CDR2: LNHDA and SQIVND (reference sequence). This CDR3 has 14 residues. Trimming took off 5 bases at V and 4 bases at J, with 11 bases between the two ends. This TCR came from a man aged 18 to 29 with COVID-19, enrolled during active disease. The sequencing sample was made of peripheral blood. The chain has TRBV19 and TRBJ1-4; the D gene is possibly TRBD1 (5 bases). CDR3 residues: CASSLGTDNEKLFF. The CDR3 DNA is TGTGCCAGTAGTCTCGGGACTGATAATGAAAAACTGTTTTTT.